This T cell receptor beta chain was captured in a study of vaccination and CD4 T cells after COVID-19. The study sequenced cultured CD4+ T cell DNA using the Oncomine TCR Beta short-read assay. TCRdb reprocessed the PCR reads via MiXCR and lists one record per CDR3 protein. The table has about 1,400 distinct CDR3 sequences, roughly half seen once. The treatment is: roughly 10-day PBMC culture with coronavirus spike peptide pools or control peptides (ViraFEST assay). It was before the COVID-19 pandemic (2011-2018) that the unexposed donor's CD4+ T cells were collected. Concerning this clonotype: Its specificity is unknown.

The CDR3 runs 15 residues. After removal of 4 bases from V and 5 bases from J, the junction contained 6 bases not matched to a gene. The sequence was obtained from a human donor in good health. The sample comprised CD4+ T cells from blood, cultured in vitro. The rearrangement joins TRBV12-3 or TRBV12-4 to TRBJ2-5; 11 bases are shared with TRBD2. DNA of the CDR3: TGTGCCAGCAGTTCGATGACTAGCGGGGCGGAGACCCAGTACTTC. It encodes CASSSMTSGAETQYF.